This TCR beta chain was profiled in a study of T-cell reconstitution after alpha-beta-depleted transplantation in children. Regarding the study as a whole: Surviving recipient cells, namely T cells and thymic progenitors, were the source of high day-60 TCRbeta diversity in some patients. Expanded graft clones numbering several hundred reportedly gave rise to alpha-beta T cells about two months after transplant.

The V end was cut by 0 bases, the J end by 0 bases, with 10 bases between. Germline-derived CDR1 and CDR2 are SGHRS and YFSETQ. This CDR3 is 15 amino acids long. This sample's TCRbeta library carried unique molecular identifier barcodes. Via MiXCR, TCRdb re-called the PCR reads, giving one row per CDR3 protein. There are about 340,000 distinct CDR3 sequences in the sample; 15% to 20% occur only once, and about 41% lies in the top ten. As regards this clonotype: Its antigen is currently unknown.

This receptor was taken from a male patient aged 2 to 9 who had a stem cell transplant for acute lymphoblastic leukemia, so the T cells may come from the graft donor. This sequence joins TRBV5-1 and TRBJ2-7; D is uncertain. The starting material was PBMCs, mostly from graft donor cells, obtained 360 days after TCRalphabeta/CD19-depleted stem cell transplant. The CDR3 sequence: CASSLEARSSYEQYF. CDR3 DNA sequence: TGCGCCAGCAGCTTGGAAGCACGAAGCTCCTACGAGCAGTACTTC.